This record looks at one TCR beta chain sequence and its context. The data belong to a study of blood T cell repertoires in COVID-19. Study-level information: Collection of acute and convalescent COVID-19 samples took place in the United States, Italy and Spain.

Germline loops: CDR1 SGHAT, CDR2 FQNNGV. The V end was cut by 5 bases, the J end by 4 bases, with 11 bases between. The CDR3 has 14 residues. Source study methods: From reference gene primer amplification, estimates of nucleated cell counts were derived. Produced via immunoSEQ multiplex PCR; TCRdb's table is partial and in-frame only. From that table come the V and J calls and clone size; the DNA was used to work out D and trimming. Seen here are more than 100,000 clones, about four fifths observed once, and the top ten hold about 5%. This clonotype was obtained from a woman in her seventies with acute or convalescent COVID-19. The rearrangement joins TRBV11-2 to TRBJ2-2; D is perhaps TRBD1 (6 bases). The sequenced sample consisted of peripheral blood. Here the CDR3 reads CASSHNRATGELFF. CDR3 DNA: TGTGCCAGCAGCCACAACAGGGCCACCGGGGAGCTGTTTTTT.